This T cell receptor beta chain is from a study of T cell responses to AZD1222 COVID-19 vaccine. Deletions cut 6 bases from V and 1 base from J, with 9 bases between. The CDR3 consists of 13 residues. As for this clone: Its target is not known.

Whole-study results and caveats: Spike-specific TCR repertoires showed rising breadth and depth after two AZD1222 doses. Only five to seven AZD1222 recipients were seropositive at baseline. It should be noted that donors were predominantly white British and more often female, and clonal diversity was possibly underestimated.

Second doses that came at about 4 or about 12 weeks were put together. TCRdb's table, derived via immunoSEQ multiplex PCR, lists solely in-frame clones and lacks some. Here the sample spans over 130,000 clones, around nine tenths being singletons. This TCR was sampled from an adult who received the AZD1222 COVID-19 vaccine. The sequencing here drew on peripheral blood, taken 28 days after the second AZD1222 dose. The chain employs TRBV12-3 or TRBV12-4 and TRBJ1-1; maybe TRBD1 (5 bases). CDR3 bases: TGTGCCAGCAGCAATGGGGGGAACACTGAAGCTTTCTTT. Its translation is CASSNGGNTEAFF.